These 29 T cell receptor beta chains came from one sample sequenced in a study of regulatory T cells in long-lasting Graves disease. iRepertoire HTBI primers and Arm-PCR of CDR3 regions built TCR beta libraries. Each CDR3 protein gets one entry after TCRdb re-called the multiplex PCR reads with MiXCR. The table has about 530,000 distinct CDR3 sequences, about 16% seen once. Specified time point: newly diagnosed GD, antithyroid drugs for less than 3 months. Following extraction of RNA from PBMCs, that RNA was used to make the TCR library. The same specimen was also included in a second study, on T cells in Graves' hyperthyroidism and ophthalmopathy.

The sequences come from peripheral blood mononuclear cells (PBMCs), collected at new diagnosis, from a patient treated with antithyroid drugs. These receptors were collected from a middle-aged woman with Graves disease.

This clonotype was seen at least ten times. The V gene is TRBV7-9, the J gene TRBJ2-7, with D possibly called TRBD1 or TRBD2 (5 bases each). V lost 5 bases and J 5 bases, leaving 13 bases between the germline ends. The CDR3 is 13 amino acids. From germline, CDR1 is SEHNR and CDR2 FQNEAQ (reference sequence). CDR3 sequence reads: CASSVGARNEQYF. Here the CDR3 DNA reads TGTGCCAGCAGCGTCGGGGCGAGAAACGAGCAGTACTTC. Based on the CDR3 plus reference TRBV7-9 and TRBJ2-7, the full variable domain is DTGVSQNPRHKITKRGQNVTFRCDPISEHNRLYWYRQTLGQGPEFLTYFQNEAQLEKSRLLSDRFSAERPKGSFSTLEIQRTEQGDSAMYLCASSVGARNEQYFGPGTRLTVT.

This clonotype has at least ten counts. CDR3 in amino acids: CATAEDSFYEQYF. The CDR3 DNA reads as TGTGCCACTGCCGAGGACAGTTTCTACGAGCAGTACTTC. V and J are TRBV28 and TRBJ2-7; a possible D gene is TRBD1 (6 bases). The CDR3 runs 13 residues. Trimming removed 10 bases at V and 3 bases at J, with 16 bases between. Germline lookup yields CDR1 MDHEN and CDR2 SYDVKM.

This clonotype was recorded a few times. The chain is built from TRBV29-1 and TRBJ2-6; D ambiguous. CDR1 and CDR2 (germline): SQVTM, ANQGSEA. CDR3 length equals 13 residues. CDR3 DNA: TGCGCTGTAAACCCCGAGAGGGCCAACGTCCTGACTTTC. Its protein is CAVNPERANVLTF.

This clonotype occurred many times. The rearrangement joins TRBV6-2 or TRBV6-3 to TRBJ1-6; 7 nucleotides agree with TRBD1. The CDR3 has 15 residues. V gave up 8 bases and J gave up 8 bases; unmatched junction bases: 12. Germline V gene lookup returns CDR1 MNHEY and CDR2 SVGEGT. CDR3 DNA sequence: TGTGCCAGCGCAGCTAGGCGACAGGGCGATTCACCCCTCCACTTT. Its protein is CASAARRQGDSPLHF.

This chain connects TRBV9 to TRBJ2-3, with a possible D match to TRBD2 (5 bases). The V gene lost 2 bases and the J gene lost 2 bases, with 12 bases spanning the gap. The CDR3 contains 15 residues. Per germline, CDR1 SGDLS and CDR2 YYNGEE. The CDR3, as DNA: TGTGCCAGCAGCGTTCTAGCCACCTCCACAGATACGCAGTATTTT. Translated, it gives CASSVLATSTDTQYF.

This rearrangement joins TRBV6-1 to TRBJ2-2; no definite D call. The length of the CDR3 is 14 residues. Germline loops: CDR1 MNHNS, CDR2 SASEGT. Trimming pared 2 bases from V and 4 bases from J, leaving 8 bases between. CDR3 coding DNA: TGTGCCAGCAGTGAACTATTGGGCACCGGGGAGCTGTTTTTT. Its translation is CASSELLGTGELFF.

This clonotype was seen ten or more times. The chain uses TRBV27 and TRBJ2-7, with no clear D. V shed 3 bases and J shed 3 bases, with 18 bases lying between them. This CDR3 region has 16 residues. Germline lookup yields CDR1 MNHEY and CDR2 SMNVEV (reference sequence). The CDR3 reads CASSFNSRMAIYEQYF. The CDR3, as DNA: TGTGCCAGCAGTTTCAATTCTCGGATGGCAATCTACGAGCAGTACTTC.

The J gene is TRBJ1-6, the V gene TRBV7-6, with TRBD1 matching 11 bases. The CDR3 sequence is 19 residues long. The germline V gene has CDR1 SGHVS and CDR2 FNYEAQ. The V gene end was trimmed by 0 bases and the J gene end by 5 bases; junction bases not matched to a gene: 9. CDR3 nucleotides: TGTGCCAGCAGCTTAGCCGGGACAGGGGGAGTAGGGGATAATTCACCCCTCCACTTT. Residues: CASSLAGTGGVGDNSPLHF.

This clonotype was recorded many times. The chain couples TRBV27 to TRBJ1-5; possible D gene TRBD1, 5 bases. Germline V gene sequence: CDR1 MNHEY, CDR2 SMNVEV (reference sequence). With 3 bases removed from V and 3 bases from J, the gap between germline ends came to 12 bases. The CDR3 is 15 residues long. Here the CDR3 reads CASSLAGTSNQPQHF. Here the CDR3 DNA reads TGTGCCAGCAGTTTGGCAGGGACTTCCAATCAGCCCCAGCATTTT.

This clonotype was observed at least ten times. The rearrangement joins TRBV4-1 to TRBJ2-7; no reliable D call. V lost 2 bases to trimming and J lost 0 bases, with 8 bases between them. The CDR3 consists of 14 residues. Germline V CDR1 and CDR2: MGHRA, YSYEKL. This CDR3 is CASSQRHLSYEQYF. The CDR3 DNA is TGCGCCAGCAGCCAACGACACCTCTCCTACGAGCAGTACTTC.

This clonotype was observed many times. CDR3 DNA: TGTGCCAGCAGCTTCGGAGAGACCCAGTACTTC. Its protein product is CASSFGETQYF. The chain links TRBV12-3 or TRBV12-4 to TRBJ2-5; D remains unclear. The V end lost 6 bases, the J end lost 4 bases, and 6 bases lay between the germline ends. The CDR3 totals 11 residues.

In this sample, this clonotype turned up many times. CDR3 sequence: CASSERTSGYRDTQYF. CDR3 bases: TGTGCCAGCAGCGAAAGAACTAGCGGATATAGGGATACGCAGTATTTT. The chain joins TRBV11-2 to TRBJ2-3, with 8 positions matching TRBD2. Germline trimming cut 5 bases from V and 6 bases from J; bases unmatched to any gene: 13. The CDR3 consists of 16 residues. Germline assignment: CDR1 SGHAT and CDR2 FQNNGV.

The V call is TRBV15, the J call TRBJ1-6; a possible D gene is TRBD1 (5 bases). The CDR3 length is 12 residues. The V end was cut by 8 bases, the J end by 7 bases, with 9 bases between. Germline-derived CDR1 and CDR2 are LNHNV and YYDKDF (reference sequence). The CDR3 loop is CATVGPNSPLHF. CDR3 nucleotides: TGTGCCACCGTGGGGCCGAATTCACCCCTCCACTTT.

This clonotype appeared many times. The V and J genes are TRBV5-1 and TRBJ1-1, with 7 bases fitting TRBD1. The CDR3 extends over 16 amino acids. Germline CDR1 SGHRS, CDR2 YFSETQ. The ends lost 4 bases at V and 0 bases at J; junction bases unmatched: 9. The CDR3 bases are TGCGCCAGCAGCCCGTACAGGGGCGCCATGAACACTGAAGCTTTCTTT. As protein: CASSPYRGAMNTEAFF.

The V and J genes are TRBV9 and TRBJ2-4; D may be TRBD1 (6 bases). This CDR3 spans 15 amino acids. V lost 0 bases and J lost 8, with 15 bases in between. CDR1 SGDLS and CDR2 YYNGEE come from the germline V gene. The CDR3: CASSVAGTGSDIQYF. For the CDR3, the DNA is TGTGCCAGCAGCGTAGCAGGAACAGGGTCGGACATTCAGTACTTC.

This clonotype was recorded a few times. The rearrangement links TRBV7-2 to TRBJ1-4; D may be TRBD1 (5 bases). V gave up 5 bases and J gave up 8 bases, with 12 bases separating them. The CDR3 totals 13 residues. The germline CDR1 and CDR2 sequences are SGHTA and FQGNSA. The CDR3 reads CASSRDFREKLFF. The CDR3 coding sequence is TGTGCCAGCAGCCGGGACTTTAGGGAAAAACTGTTTTTT.

The chain recombines TRBV30 with TRBJ1-3; no clear D gene. Trimming shortened V by 5 bases and J by 2 bases, and 1 base separated the two germline ends. The length of the CDR3 is 10 residues. CDR1 is GTSNPN and CDR2 is SVGIG in the germline V gene (reference sequence). CDR3 residues: CAWAGNTIYF. CDR3 nucleotides: TGTGCCTGGGCTGGAAACACCATATATTTT.

There are many counts of this clonotype. CDR3 in amino acids: CSARDLGRTSYGYTF. CDR3 coding DNA: TGCAGTGCTAGAGATTTGGGGAGGACAAGCTATGGCTACACCTTC. This chain links TRBV20-1 with TRBJ1-2; D perhaps matches TRBD1 (5 bases). The CDR3 has 15 residues. V shed 0 bases and J shed 4 bases, with 15 bases lying between them. The germline gives CDR1 DFQATT, CDR2 SNEGSKA (reference sequence).

This clonotype was seen repeatedly, ten times or more. This chain links TRBV7-9 with TRBJ2-7, with 8 bases fitting TRBD1. The length of the CDR3 is 15 residues. The ends lost 2 bases at V and 3 bases at J; junction bases unmatched: 6. Germline assignment: CDR1 SEHNR and CDR2 FQNEAQ (reference sequence). The CDR3 protein is CASSLRQGMDYEQYF. CDR3 nucleotides: TGTGCCAGCAGCTTAAGACAGGGGATGGACTACGAGCAGTACTTC.

The gene calls are TRBV3-1 and TRBJ2-6; D is undetermined. Trimming cost V 1 base and J 0 bases, with 7 bases left between them. Germline CDR1 is LGHDT and CDR2 is YNNKEL (reference sequence). This CDR3 has 16 amino acids. The CDR3 nucleotides are TGTGCCAGCAGCCAAGGGGCTAGCTCTGGGGCCAACGTCCTGACTTTC. Translated: CASSQGASSGANVLTF.

This clonotype was recorded at least ten times. The J gene is TRBJ2-3, the V gene TRBV10-3, with 7 positions matching TRBD2. The V segment lost 4 bases and the J segment 1 base; nucleotides outside the gene matches: 2. Germline V gene sequence: CDR1 ENHRY, CDR2 SYGVKD. CDR3 length: 14 amino acids. In nucleotides, the CDR3 is TGTGCCATCAGTGCTAGCGGAGGCACAGATACGCAGTATTTT. It encodes CAISASGGTDTQYF.

The chain recombines TRBV4-1 with TRBJ1-4; D is uncertain. The germline V and J ends were trimmed by 4 bases and 0 bases, with 12 bases remaining between them. CDR3 size: 16 residues. The germline V gene has CDR1 MGHRA and CDR2 YSYEKL. The CDR3 reads CASSRTQTSTNEKLFF. The CDR3, as DNA: TGCGCCAGCAGCCGAACCCAGACCTCAACTAATGAAAAACTGTTTTTT.

This clonotype was counted only a few times. The chain carries TRBV2 and TRBJ2-3; the match to TRBD1 covers 10 bases. V dropped 8 bases and J dropped 6; count of bases not matched to a gene: 2. The CDR3 is made up of 12 amino acids. The germline V gene encodes CDR1 SNHLY and CDR2 FYNNEI. CDR3 sequence: CASDRGRDTQYF. The CDR3, as DNA: TGTGCCAGCGACAGGGGGCGCGATACGCAGTATTTT.

The chain carries TRBV19 and TRBJ2-1, with 7 bases identical to TRBD1. This CDR3 comprises 14 residues. V trimming: 9 bases; J trimming: 6 bases; junction bases outside the gene matches: 11. Germline V gene data show CDR1 as LNHDA and CDR2 as SQIVND (reference sequence). CDR3: CASRTGDIGNEQFF. As DNA, the CDR3 is TGTGCCAGCAGGACAGGCGATATAGGCAATGAGCAGTTCTTC.

The chain employs TRBV5-5 and TRBJ2-2; 9 nucleotides agree with TRBD2. V shed 4 bases, J shed 1 base, and the junction held 2 bases outside the gene matches. CDR3 length: 15 residues. CDR1 and CDR2 from the germline V gene are SGHKS and YYEKEE (reference sequence). The CDR3 reads CASSGTSWNTGELFF. DNA for the CDR3: TGTGCCAGCAGCGGGACTAGCTGGAACACCGGGGAGCTGTTTTTT. Full variable domain (outside the CDR3, taken from reference TRBV5-5 and TRBJ2-2): DAGVTQSPTHLIKTRGQQVTLRCSPISGHKSVSWYQQVLGQGPQFIFQYYEKEERGRGNFPDRFSARQFPNYSSELNVNALLLGDSALYLCASSGTSWNTGELFFGEGSRLTVL.

This clonotype was seen only a few times. CDR3 in DNA: TGTGCCAGCAGGGATGGGACAGGCAATCAGCCCCAGCATTTT. Translated: CASRDGTGNQPQHF. The rearrangement uses TRBV6-1 and TRBJ1-5; 7 positions agree with TRBD1. The CDR3 totals 14 residues. The germline CDR1 and CDR2 sequences are MNHNS and SASEGT. After removal of 6 bases from V and 2 bases from J, the junction contained 4 bases not matched to a gene.

This clonotype has only a few counts. The chain is built from TRBV12-3 or TRBV12-4 and TRBJ1-6; no firm D call. The CDR3 extends over 14 amino acids. V shed 2 bases and J shed 8 bases, with 10 bases lying between them. CDR3 nucleotides: TGTGCCAGCAGTTTACGGGGAGTACATTCACCCCTCCACTTT. Translating gives CASSLRGVHSPLHF.

On this clonotype itself: A much larger clone differs from this one at a single base, so this may be a read error. The conserved closing phenylalanine or tryptophan is absent in this CDR3, likely reflecting a read error. The chain recombines TRBV7-9 with TRBJ2-1; unclear D gene. Germline V gene sequence: CDR1 SEHNR, CDR2 FQNEAQ (reference sequence). CDR3 length equals 16 residues. Trimming removed 5 bases from V and 0 bases from J, with 14 bases in between. CDR3 coding DNA: TGTGCCAGCAGCCAACGTTCCTTTGCCTCCTACAATGAGCAGTTCTCC. This codes for CASSQRSFASYNEQFS.

This clonotype was counted many times. The V gene is TRBV11-2, the J gene TRBJ1-1, with D possibly TRBD1 on 5 matching bases. The V end lost 5 bases, the J end lost 4 bases, and 11 bases lay between the germline ends. CDR3 length: 13 residues. Germline CDR1 is SGHAT and CDR2 is FQNNGV. The CDR3 bases are TGTGCCAGCAGCCAGACAGTTTCCACTGAAGCTTTCTTT. This sequence encodes CASSQTVSTEAFF.